This TCR beta chain was observed in a study of shared clonotypes between healthy human individuals. Study details: CD4 naive cells filled three plates per donor, CD4 memory three, CD8 naive two and CD8 memory one. Study-wide results and limits: An effect of sequencing depth on clonotype sharing among donors was expected.

Turning to this clone: The antigen is undetermined.

From CD4+ cells came CD45RA+ naive and CD45RA-negative memory subsets. Germline lookup yields CDR1 SGHNT and CDR2 YENEEA. This CDR3 is built from 14 residues. V was cut by 2 bases and J by 1 base, with 5 bases left in between. Replicate PCRs from sorted subsets contained around 190 ng DNA, which is around 30,000 T cell genomes. Measured with immunoSEQ multiplex PCR; TCRdb has only the in-frame clones, and not every one. The repertoire holds roughly 650,000 clones, with about 96% as singletons. The sample taken for sequencing was naive CD4+ T cells sorted from blood. The subset is: CD45RA+ positively selected. The TCR sequence derives from a woman under 40 in good health. The chain has TRBV11-3 and TRBJ2-2, with D uncertain. CDR3 coding DNA: TGTGCCAGCAGCTTATCCCAGAACACCGGGGAGCTGTTTTTT. Its protein product is CASSLSQNTGELFF.